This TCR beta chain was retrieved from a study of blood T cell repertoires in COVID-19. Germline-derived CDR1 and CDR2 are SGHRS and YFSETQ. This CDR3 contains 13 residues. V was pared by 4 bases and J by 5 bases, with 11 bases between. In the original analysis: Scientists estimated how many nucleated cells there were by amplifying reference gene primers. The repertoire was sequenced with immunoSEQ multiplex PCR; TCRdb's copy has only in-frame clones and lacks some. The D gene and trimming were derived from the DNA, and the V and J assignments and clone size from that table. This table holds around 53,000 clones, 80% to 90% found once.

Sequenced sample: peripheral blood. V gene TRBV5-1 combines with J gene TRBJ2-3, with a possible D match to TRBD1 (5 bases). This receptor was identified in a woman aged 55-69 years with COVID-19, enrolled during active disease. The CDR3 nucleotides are TGCGCCAGCAGCCTCAGGGAAGGAGATACGCAGTATTTT. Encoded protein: CASSLREGDTQYF.